Each of the 2 T cell receptor beta chains below was sequenced from the same sample in a study of cytomegalovirus exposure and HLA in healthy donors. The PCR had 60 Vbeta and 13 Jbeta primers. Measured with immunoSEQ multiplex PCR; TCRdb has only the in-frame clones, and not every one. The sample lists 200,000 to 250,000 clones; roughly 75% were seen once. Sequencing was performed on PBMCs. These receptors were collected from a woman aged 25 to 39 in good health and CMV-seronegative.

This clone was seen a handful of times. The V and J genes are TRBV6-1 and TRBJ2-5; D remains ambiguous. The CDR3 contains 15 residues. Trimming removed 2 bases at V and 5 bases at J, with 15 bases between. Germline CDR1 reads MNHNS; CDR2 reads SASEGT. For the CDR3, the DNA is TGTGCCAGCAGTGAAAGCCCTGCCCGATGGGAGACCCAGTACTTC. Residues: CASSESPARWETQYF.

This chain links TRBV4-1 with TRBJ1-2; 8 bases map to TRBD1. V dropped 4 bases and J dropped 7; count of bases not matched to a gene: 14. Germline V lookup: CDR1 MGHRA, CDR2 YSYEKL. This CDR3 is built from 16 residues. CDR3 amino acids: CASSLNTLDRVSGYTF. CDR3 coding DNA: TGCGCCAGCAGCCTCAACACCCTGGACAGGGTCAGTGGCTACACCTTC.